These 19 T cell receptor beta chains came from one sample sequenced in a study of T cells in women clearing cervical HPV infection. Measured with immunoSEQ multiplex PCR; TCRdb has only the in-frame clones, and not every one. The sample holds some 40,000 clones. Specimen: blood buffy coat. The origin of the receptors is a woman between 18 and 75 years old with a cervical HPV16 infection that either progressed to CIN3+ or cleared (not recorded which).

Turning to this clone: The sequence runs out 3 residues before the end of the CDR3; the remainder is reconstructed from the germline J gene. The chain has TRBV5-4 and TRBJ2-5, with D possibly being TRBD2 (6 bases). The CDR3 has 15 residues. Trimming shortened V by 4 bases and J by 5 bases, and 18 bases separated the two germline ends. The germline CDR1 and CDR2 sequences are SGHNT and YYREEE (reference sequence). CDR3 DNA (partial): TGTGCCAGCAGCCCTACGGGGGTACTAACGGAGACC. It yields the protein CASSPTGVLTET. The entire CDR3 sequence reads CASSPTGVLTETQYF.

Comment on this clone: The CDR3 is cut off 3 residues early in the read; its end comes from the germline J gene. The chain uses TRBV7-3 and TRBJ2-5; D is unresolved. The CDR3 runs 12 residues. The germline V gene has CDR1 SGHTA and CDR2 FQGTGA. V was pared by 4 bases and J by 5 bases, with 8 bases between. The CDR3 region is CASSSLSETQYF. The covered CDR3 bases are TGTGCCAGCAGCTCCCTTTCCGAGACC.

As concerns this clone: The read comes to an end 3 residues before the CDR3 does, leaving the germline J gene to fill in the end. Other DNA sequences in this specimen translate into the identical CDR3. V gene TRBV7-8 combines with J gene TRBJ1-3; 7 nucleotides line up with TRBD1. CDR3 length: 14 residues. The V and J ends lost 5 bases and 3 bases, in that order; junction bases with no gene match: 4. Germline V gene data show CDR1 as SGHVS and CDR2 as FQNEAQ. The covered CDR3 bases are TGTGCCAGCAGCATCCGGGACAGTGGAAACACC. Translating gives CASSIRDSGNT. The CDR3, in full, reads CASSIRDSGNTIYF.

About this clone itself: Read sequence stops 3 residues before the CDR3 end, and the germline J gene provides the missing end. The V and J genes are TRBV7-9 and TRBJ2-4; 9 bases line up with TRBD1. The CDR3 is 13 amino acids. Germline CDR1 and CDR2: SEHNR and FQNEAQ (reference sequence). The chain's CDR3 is CASSLSQGAGQYF. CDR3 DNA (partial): TGTGCCAGCAGCTTATCACAGGGGGCTGGT.

The covered CDR3 bases are TGTGCCAGCAGCTTAGGACAGGGGCTCACTGAA. It yields the protein CASSLGQGLTE. The entire CDR3 is CASSLGQGLTEAFF. This chain links TRBV7-9 with TRBJ1-1, with 8 nucleotides matching TRBD1. The read ends 3 residues shy of where the CDR3 ends; the end is completed using the germline J gene. The CDR3 loop spans 14 amino acids. Germline CDR1 and CDR2: SEHNR and FQNEAQ (reference sequence). Germline trimming cut 1 base from V and 4 bases from J; bases unmatched to any gene: 2.

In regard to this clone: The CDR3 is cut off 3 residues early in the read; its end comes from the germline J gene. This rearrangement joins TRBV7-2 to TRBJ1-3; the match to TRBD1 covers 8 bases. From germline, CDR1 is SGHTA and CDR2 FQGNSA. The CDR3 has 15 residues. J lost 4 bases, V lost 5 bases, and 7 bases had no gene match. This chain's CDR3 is CASSPQTGAGNTIYF. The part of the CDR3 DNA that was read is TGTGCCAGCAGCCCACAGACAGGGGCAGGAAACACC.

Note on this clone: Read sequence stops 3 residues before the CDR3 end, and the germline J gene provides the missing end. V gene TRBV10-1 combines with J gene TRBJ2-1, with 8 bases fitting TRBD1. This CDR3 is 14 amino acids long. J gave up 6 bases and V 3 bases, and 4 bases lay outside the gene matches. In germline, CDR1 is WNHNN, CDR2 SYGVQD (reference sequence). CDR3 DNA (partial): TGCGCCAGCAGTGATCCCGACAGGGGCAATGAG. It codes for CASSDPDRGNE. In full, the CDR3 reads CASSDPDRGNEQFF.

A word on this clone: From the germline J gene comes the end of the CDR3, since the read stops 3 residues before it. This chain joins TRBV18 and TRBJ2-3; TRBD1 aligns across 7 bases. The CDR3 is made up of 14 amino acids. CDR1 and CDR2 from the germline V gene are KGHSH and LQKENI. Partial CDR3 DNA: TGTGCCAGCTCACAGACAGGGCTCAATCAGCCG. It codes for CASSQTGLNQP. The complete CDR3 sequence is CASSQTGLNQPQYF.

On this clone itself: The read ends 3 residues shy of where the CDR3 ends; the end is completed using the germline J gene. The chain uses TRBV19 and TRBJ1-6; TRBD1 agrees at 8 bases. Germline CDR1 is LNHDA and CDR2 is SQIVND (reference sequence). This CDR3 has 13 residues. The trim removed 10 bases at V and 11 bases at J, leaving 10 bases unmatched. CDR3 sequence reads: CATSRTGSPPLHF. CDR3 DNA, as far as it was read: TGTGCCACCTCGCGGACAGGGTCTCCACCC.

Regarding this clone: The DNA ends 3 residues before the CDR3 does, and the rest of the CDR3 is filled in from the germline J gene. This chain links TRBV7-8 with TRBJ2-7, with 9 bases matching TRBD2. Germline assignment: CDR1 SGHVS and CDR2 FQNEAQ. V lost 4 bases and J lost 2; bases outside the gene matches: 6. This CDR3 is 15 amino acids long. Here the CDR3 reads CASSYGTSHPYEQYF. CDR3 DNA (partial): TGTGCCAGCAGCTACGGGACTAGCCATCCCTACGAG.

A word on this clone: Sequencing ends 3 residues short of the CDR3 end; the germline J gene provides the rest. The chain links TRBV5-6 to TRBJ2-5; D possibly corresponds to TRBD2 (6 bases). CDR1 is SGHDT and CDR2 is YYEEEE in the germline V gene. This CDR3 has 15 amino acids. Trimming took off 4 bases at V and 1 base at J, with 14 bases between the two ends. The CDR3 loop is CASSRALGLQETQYF. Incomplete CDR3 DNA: TGTGCCAGCAGCAGGGCCTTGGGACTCCAAGAGACC.

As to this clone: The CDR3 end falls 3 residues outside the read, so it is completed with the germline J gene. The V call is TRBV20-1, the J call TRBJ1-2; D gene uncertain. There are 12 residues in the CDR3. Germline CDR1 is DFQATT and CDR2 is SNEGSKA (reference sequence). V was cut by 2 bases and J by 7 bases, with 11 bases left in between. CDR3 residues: CSARISSGGYTF. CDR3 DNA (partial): TGCAGTGCTAGAATTTCATCCGGTGGC.

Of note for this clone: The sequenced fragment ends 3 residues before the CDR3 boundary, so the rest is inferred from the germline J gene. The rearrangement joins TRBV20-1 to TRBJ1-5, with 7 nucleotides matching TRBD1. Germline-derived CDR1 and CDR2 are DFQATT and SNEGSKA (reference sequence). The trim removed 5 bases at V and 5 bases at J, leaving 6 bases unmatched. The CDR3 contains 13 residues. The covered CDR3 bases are TGCAGTGCTCACCGGGACAGCGATCAGCCC. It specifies CSAHRDSDQP. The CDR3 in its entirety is CSAHRDSDQPQHF.

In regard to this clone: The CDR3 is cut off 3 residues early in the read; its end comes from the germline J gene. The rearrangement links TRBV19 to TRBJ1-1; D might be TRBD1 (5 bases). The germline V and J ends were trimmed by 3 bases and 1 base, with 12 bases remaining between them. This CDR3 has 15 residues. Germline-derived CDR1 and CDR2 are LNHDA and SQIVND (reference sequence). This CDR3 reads CASSIQGGENTEAFF. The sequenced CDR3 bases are TGTGCCAGTAGTATCCAGGGAGGGGAGAACACTGAA.

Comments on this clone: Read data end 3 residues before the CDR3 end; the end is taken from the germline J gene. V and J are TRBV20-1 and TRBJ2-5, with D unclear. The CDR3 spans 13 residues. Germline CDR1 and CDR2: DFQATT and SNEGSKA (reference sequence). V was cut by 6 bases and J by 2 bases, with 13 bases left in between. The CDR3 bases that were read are TGCAGTGCCCGCCTGAACAGTCAAGAGACC. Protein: CSARLNSQET. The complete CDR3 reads CSARLNSQETQYF.

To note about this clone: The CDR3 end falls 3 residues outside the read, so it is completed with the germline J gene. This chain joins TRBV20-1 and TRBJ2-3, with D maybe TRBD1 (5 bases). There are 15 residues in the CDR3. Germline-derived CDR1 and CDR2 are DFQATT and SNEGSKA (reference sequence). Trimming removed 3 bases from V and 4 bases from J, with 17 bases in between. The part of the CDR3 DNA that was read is TGCAGTGCTAGGGCCCCCGGTCTAGGGGCAGATACG. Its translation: CSARAPGLGADT. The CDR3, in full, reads CSARAPGLGADTQYF.

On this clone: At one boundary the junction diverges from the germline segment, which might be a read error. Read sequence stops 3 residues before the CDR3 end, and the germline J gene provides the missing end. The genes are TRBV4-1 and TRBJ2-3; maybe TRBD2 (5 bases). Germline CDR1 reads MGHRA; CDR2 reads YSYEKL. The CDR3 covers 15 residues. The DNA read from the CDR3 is TGCGCCAGCAGCCAAGCGGCCTCTAGCACAGAGACG. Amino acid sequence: CASSQAASSTET. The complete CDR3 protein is CASSQAASSTETQYF.

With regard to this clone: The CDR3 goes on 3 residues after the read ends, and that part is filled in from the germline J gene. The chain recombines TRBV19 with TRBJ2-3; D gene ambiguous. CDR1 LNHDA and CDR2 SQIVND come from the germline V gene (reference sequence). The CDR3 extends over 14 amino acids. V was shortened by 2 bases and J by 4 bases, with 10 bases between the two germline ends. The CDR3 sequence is CASSITRFPDTQYF. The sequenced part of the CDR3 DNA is TGTGCCAGTAGTATAACCAGGTTTCCAGATACG.

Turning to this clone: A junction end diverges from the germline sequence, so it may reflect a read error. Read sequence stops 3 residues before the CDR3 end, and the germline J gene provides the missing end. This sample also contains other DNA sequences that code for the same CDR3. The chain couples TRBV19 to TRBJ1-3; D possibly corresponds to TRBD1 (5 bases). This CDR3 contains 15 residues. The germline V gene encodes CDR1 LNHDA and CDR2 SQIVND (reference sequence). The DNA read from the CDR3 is TGTGCCAGTAGTACGGACACCGTCTCTGGAAACACG. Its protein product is CASSTDTVSGNT. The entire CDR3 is CASSTDTVSGNTIYF.